Presented here are 24 T cell receptor beta chains from one specimen sequenced in a study of CD8 T cells in ankylosing spondylitis. TCRdb re-derived calls from the 5' RACE reads in MiXCR, one entry per CDR3 protein. The sample has some 38,000 distinct CDR3 sequences; 3% to 3.5% are singletons. The source material was blood, either unsorted or a sorted T cell fraction (not recorded which). Receptors were obtained from a male donor with ankylosing spondylitis or in good health (not recorded which).

The sample holds many counts of this clonotype. The rearrangement links TRBV9 to TRBJ2-1, with 7 bases aligning to TRBD2. Germline lookup yields CDR1 SGDLS and CDR2 YYNGEE. CDR3 length: 12 amino acids. V lost 4 bases to trimming and J lost 10 bases; unmatched junction nucleotides: 5. The DNA for the CDR3 is TGTGCCAGCAGCCTCTCGCGGGGGGAGCAGTTCTTC. Encoded protein: CASSLSRGEQFF.

This clonotype was observed at least ten times. CDR3 amino acids: CASSVLEGRTDTQYF. DNA of the CDR3: TGTGCCAGCAGCGTACTTGAGGGCAGGACAGATACGCAGTATTTT. This chain connects TRBV9 to TRBJ2-3, with D possibly matching TRBD2 (5 bases). V was trimmed by 1 base and J by 3 bases, leaving 12 bases between them. This CDR3 is 15 amino acids long. Germline assignment: CDR1 SGDLS and CDR2 YYNGEE.

This clonotype was picked up many times. Written as DNA, the CDR3 is TGTGCCAGCAGCGCGGACACGAACACCGGGGAGCTGTTTTTT. This gives the protein CASSADTNTGELFF. The chain has TRBV9 and TRBJ2-2; TRBD1 is a possible D gene (5 bases). CDR1 SGDLS and CDR2 YYNGEE come from the germline V gene. V was cut by 3 bases and J by 0 bases, with 6 bases left in between. This CDR3 spans 14 amino acids.

This clonotype was observed at least ten times. The rearrangement links TRBV9 to TRBJ2-1, with D possibly TRBD2 on 6 matching bases. Trimming removed 2 bases from V and 7 bases from J, with 10 bases in between. CDR3 size: 13 residues. The germline V gene has CDR1 SGDLS and CDR2 YYNGEE. The CDR3 region is CASSVGGVNEQFF. The CDR3 DNA sequence: TGTGCCAGCAGCGTTGGAGGGGTAAATGAGCAGTTCTTC. Full variable domain (missing parts from reference TRBV9 and TRBJ2-1): DSGVTQTPKHLITATGQRVTLRCSPRSGDLSVYWYQQSLDQGLQFLIQYYNGEERAKGNILERFSAQQFPDLHSELNLSSLELGDSALYFCASSVGGVNEQFFGPGTRLTVL.

This clonotype was found many times. The J gene is TRBJ1-1, the V gene TRBV9; 8 nucleotides line up with TRBD1. The length of the CDR3 is 14 residues. The germline gives CDR1 SGDLS, CDR2 YYNGEE. The V segment lost 3 bases and the J segment 4 bases; nucleotides outside the gene matches: 5. The CDR3 DNA follows: TGTGCCAGCAGCGCAGGGGGCTTGCGCACTGAAGCTTTCTTT. Protein: CASSAGGLRTEAFF.

The table lists this clonotype with many counts. The CDR3 sequence: CASSVGGSSRYVTDTQYF. The CDR3 DNA follows: TGTGCCAGCAGCGTAGGAGGGAGTTCCCGATATGTAACAGATACGCAGTATTTT. This chain joins TRBV9 and TRBJ2-3; D is possibly TRBD2 (5 bases). Looked up from germline, CDR1 is SGDLS and CDR2 is YYNGEE. The CDR3 totals 18 residues. V lost 0 bases, J lost 3 bases, and 20 bases lay in between.

This clonotype occurred many times. The chain carries TRBV9 and TRBJ2-2; D is possibly TRBD1 or TRBD2 (5 bases each). V was clipped by 3 bases and J by 8 bases, with 20 bases between them. This CDR3 comprises 16 residues. The germline CDR1 and CDR2 sequences are SGDLS and YYNGEE. CDR3 protein: CASSAAPTGPRGELFF. The CDR3 DNA is TGTGCCAGCAGCGCCGCCCCTACGGGGCCCCGGGGGGAGCTGTTTTTT.

This clonotype came up many times. J is TRBJ2-1 and V is TRBV9; 8 bases agree with TRBD2. J gave up 7 bases and V 0 bases, and 12 bases lay outside the gene matches. The CDR3 is made up of 17 amino acids. The germline gives CDR1 SGDLS, CDR2 YYNGEE. Here the CDR3 reads CASSVATREGLSNEQFF. The CDR3 region has the DNA TGTGCCAGCAGCGTAGCTACCCGGGAGGGCCTTAGTAATGAGCAGTTCTTC.

This clonotype was seen ten or more times. The rearrangement links TRBV9 to TRBJ1-2; D not certain. V was pared by 3 bases and J by 8 bases, with 17 bases between. Germline CDR1 SGDLS, CDR2 YYNGEE. The CDR3 length is 14 residues. The CDR3 reads CASSASDFYGGYTF. CDR3 DNA sequence: TGTGCCAGCAGCGCATCGGACTTTTATGGGGGCTACACCTTC. Variable domain in full (rest from reference TRBV9 and TRBJ1-2): DSGVTQTPKHLITATGQRVTLRCSPRSGDLSVYWYQQSLDQGLQFLIQYYNGEERAKGNILERFSAQQFPDLHSELNLSSLELGDSALYFCASSASDFYGGYTFGSGTRLTVV.

This clonotype occurred many times. The V and J genes are TRBV9 and TRBJ2-6; D gene uncertain. This CDR3 has 16 amino acids. V lost 3 bases to trimming and J lost 0 bases, with 10 bases between them. CDR1 is SGDLS and CDR2 is YYNGEE in the germline V gene. CDR3: CASSDSGSSGANVLTF. The DNA for the CDR3 is TGTGCCAGCAGCGATTCCGGCTCCTCTGGGGCCAACGTCCTGACTTTC.

This clonotype was seen repeatedly, ten times or more. The V call is TRBV9, the J call TRBJ2-1, with D perhaps matching TRBD2 (5 bases). The CDR3 is 15 amino acids. Trimming removed 0 bases at V and 7 bases at J, with 14 bases between. CDR1 and CDR2 from the germline V gene are SGDLS and YYNGEE. Here the CDR3 DNA reads TGTGCCAGCAGCGTAGCTCCGACTGGGGAGAATGAGCAGTTCTTC. Translating gives CASSVAPTGENEQFF.

This clonotype has ten or more counts. V gene TRBV9 combines with J gene TRBJ2-3, with D perhaps matching TRBD1 (5 bases). The germline V gene has CDR1 SGDLS and CDR2 YYNGEE. This CDR3 region has 13 residues. V lost 3 bases and J lost 6, with 11 bases in between. The CDR3 loop is CASSAWGADTQYF. The CDR3 DNA is TGTGCCAGCAGCGCATGGGGCGCTGATACGCAGTATTTT.

In its sample, this clonotype ranks as medium-sized. V gene TRBV9 combines with J gene TRBJ1-4; D remains unclear. V was cut by 5 bases and J by 4 bases, with 12 bases left in between. The CDR3 runs 14 residues. Germline CDR1 is SGDLS and CDR2 is YYNGEE. As DNA, the CDR3 is TGTGCCAGCAGTCCAAGTGGTGGTAATGAAAAACTGTTTTTT. This translates into CASSPSGGNEKLFF.

This clonotype was observed many times. V and J are TRBV9 and TRBJ2-2; D is perhaps TRBD2 (5 bases). Germline V lookup: CDR1 SGDLS, CDR2 YYNGEE. The V end lost 4 bases, the J end lost 0 bases, and 13 bases lay between the germline ends. The length of the CDR3 is 16 residues. DNA for the CDR3: TGTGCCAGCAGCTCTATGAGCGGAACGAACACCGGGGAGCTGTTTTTT. Protein product: CASSSMSGTNTGELFF.

About this clonotype: The junction departs from germline at one end; a sequencing error may be responsible. The rearrangement joins TRBV9 to TRBJ2-5, with a possible D match to TRBD2 (6 bases). This CDR3 is built from 14 residues. Germline-derived CDR1 and CDR2 are SGDLS and YYNGEE. The DNA for the CDR3 is TGTGCCACCAGCGCAGGGACTTATCCAGAGACCCAGTACTTC. The encoded protein is CATSAGTYPETQYF.

This clonotype came up many times. This chain joins TRBV9 and TRBJ2-2; 7 positions match TRBD1. V lost 0 bases and J lost 3; bases outside the gene matches: 5. The CDR3 runs 16 residues. From germline, CDR1 is SGDLS and CDR2 YYNGEE. The chain's CDR3 is CASSVATGSYTGELFF. The CDR3 nucleotides are TGTGCCAGCAGCGTAGCGACAGGGTCCTACACCGGGGAGCTGTTTTTT. The complete variable domain, with remaining parts taken from reference TRBV9 and TRBJ2-2, reads DSGVTQTPKHLITATGQRVTLRCSPRSGDLSVYWYQQSLDQGLQFLIQYYNGEERAKGNILERFSAQQFPDLHSELNLSSLELGDSALYFCASSVATGSYTGELFFGEGSRLTVL.

This clonotype was picked up many times. The V call is TRBV9, the J call TRBJ2-1; 7 bases are shared with TRBD2. This CDR3 is 14 amino acids long. With V trimmed by 5 bases and J by 4 bases, 6 bases remained unmatched. CDR1 SGDLS and CDR2 YYNGEE come from the germline V gene. The CDR3 nucleotides read TGTGCCAGCAGTCCTAGCGGAGCTTACAATGAGCAGTTCTTC. It translates to CASSPSGAYNEQFF.

This clonotype was seen ten or more times. V usage is TRBV9 and J usage is TRBJ1-1; 8 bases agree with TRBD1. CDR1 SGDLS and CDR2 YYNGEE come from the germline V gene. The CDR3 covers 16 residues. V trimming: 0 bases; J trimming: 1 base; junction bases outside the gene matches: 5. This CDR3 is CASSVDPQGANTEAFF. Written as DNA, the CDR3 is TGTGCCAGCAGCGTAGATCCCCAGGGGGCGAACACTGAAGCTTTCTTT.

Note on this clonotype: Just one base apart from a much larger clone, this may be a read error. This chain uses TRBV9 with TRBJ2-5; D possibly uses TRBD1 or TRBD2 (5 bases each). Trimming pared 4 bases from V and 1 base from J, leaving 11 bases between. CDR3 length equals 14 residues. Germline lookup yields CDR1 SGDLS and CDR2 YYNGEE. The CDR3 protein is CASSRVGTQETQYF. The CDR3 nucleotides read TGTGCCAGCAGCCGGGTGGGGACCCAAGAGACCCAGTACTTC.

This clonotype appeared many times. The chain is built from TRBV9 and TRBJ1-2; TRBD1 might be the D (6 bases). This CDR3 has 15 amino acids. V lost 5 bases and J lost 2, with 16 bases in between. Germline lookup yields CDR1 SGDLS and CDR2 YYNGEE. CDR3 DNA: TGTGCCAGCAGGGCCCGGGGGCAGGGGAACTATGGCTACACCTTC. Translation: CASRARGQGNYGYTF.

There are many counts of this clonotype. This chain connects TRBV9 to TRBJ2-1; no reliable D call. The CDR3 consists of 11 residues. V lost 4 bases to trimming and J lost 4 bases, with 3 bases between them. Germline CDR1 is SGDLS and CDR2 is YYNGEE. The CDR3 loop reads CASSLYNEQFF. The CDR3 coding sequence is TGTGCCAGCAGCCTTTACAATGAGCAGTTCTTC.

This clonotype appeared many times. The rearrangement links TRBV9 to TRBJ2-6; possibly TRBD2 for D (5 bases). The CDR3 length is 21 residues. Per the germline V gene, CDR1 is SGDLS and CDR2 is YYNGEE. V was trimmed by 3 bases and J by 1 base, leaving 26 bases between them. The CDR3 loop reads CASSDPTPSRESTSGANVLTF. The CDR3 DNA follows: TGTGCCAGCAGCGACCCGACCCCCTCACGGGAATCTACTTCTGGGGCCAACGTCCTGACTTTC.

Ten or more counts support this clonotype. This chain connects TRBV9 to TRBJ1-6; no definite D call. This CDR3 has 15 residues. CDR1 is SGDLS, CDR2 YYNGEE, per germline. V was shortened by 0 bases and J by 5 bases, with 9 bases between the two germline ends. CDR3 loop: CASSVGGGDNSPLHF. Written as DNA, the CDR3 is TGTGCCAGCAGCGTAGGAGGTGGGGATAATTCACCCCTCCACTTT. Full variable domain (rest looked up from reference TRBV9 and TRBJ1-6): DSGVTQTPKHLITATGQRVTLRCSPRSGDLSVYWYQQSLDQGLQFLIQYYNGEERAKGNILERFSAQQFPDLHSELNLSSLELGDSALYFCASSVGGGDNSPLHFGNGTRLTVT.

This clonotype showed up many times. This sequence joins TRBV9 and TRBJ2-1, with D maybe TRBD2 (6 bases). Germline V gene lookup returns CDR1 SGDLS and CDR2 YYNGEE. The CDR3 spans 15 residues. V lost 3 bases to trimming and J lost 4 bases, with 14 bases between them. CDR3 coding DNA: TGTGCCAGCAGCGCCAGGACTACCGTATACAATGAGCAGTTCTTC. It yields the protein CASSARTTVYNEQFF.